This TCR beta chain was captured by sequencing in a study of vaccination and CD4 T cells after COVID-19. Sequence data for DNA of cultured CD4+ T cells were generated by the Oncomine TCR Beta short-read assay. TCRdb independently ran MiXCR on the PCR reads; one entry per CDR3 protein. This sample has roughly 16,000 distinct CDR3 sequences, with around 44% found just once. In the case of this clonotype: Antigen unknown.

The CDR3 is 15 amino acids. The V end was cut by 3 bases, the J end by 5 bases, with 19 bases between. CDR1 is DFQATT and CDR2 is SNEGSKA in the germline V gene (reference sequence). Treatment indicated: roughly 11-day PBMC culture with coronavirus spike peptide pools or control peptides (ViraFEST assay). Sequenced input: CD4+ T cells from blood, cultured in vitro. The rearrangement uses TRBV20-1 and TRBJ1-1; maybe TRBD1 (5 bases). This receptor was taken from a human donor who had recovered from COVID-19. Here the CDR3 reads CSARITGFRGTEAFF. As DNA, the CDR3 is TGCAGTGCTAGGATAACAGGTTTTCGGGGAACTGAAGCTTTCTTT.